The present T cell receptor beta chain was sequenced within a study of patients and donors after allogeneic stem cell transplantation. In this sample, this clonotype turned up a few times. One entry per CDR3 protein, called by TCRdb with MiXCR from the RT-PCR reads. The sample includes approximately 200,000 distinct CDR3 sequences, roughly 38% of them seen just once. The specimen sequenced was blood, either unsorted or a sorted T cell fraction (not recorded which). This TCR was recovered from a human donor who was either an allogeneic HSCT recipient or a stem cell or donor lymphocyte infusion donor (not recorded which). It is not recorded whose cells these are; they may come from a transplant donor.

The CDR3 is CASSYTGGNYGYTF. Here the CDR3 DNA reads TGCGCCAGCAGCTACACAGGGGGCAACTATGGCTACACCTTC. The chain links TRBV5-1 to TRBJ1-2, with 9 bases lining up with TRBD1. Trimming cost V 3 bases and J 2 bases; bases outside gene matches: 2. Germline-derived CDR1 and CDR2 are SGHRS and YFSETQ. The CDR3 is made up of 14 amino acids.